This T cell receptor beta chain was captured by sequencing in a study of shared clonotypes between healthy human individuals. Findings and caveats of the study: In four donors, around 4.8% of naive CD4 clonotypes appeared in common.

Nashville, Tennessee was home to all donors, each a Caucasian adult. The CDR3 is 12 amino acids. Germline values: CDR1 MNHEY, CDR2 SVGAGI. The V gene lost 2 bases and the J gene lost 5 bases, with 7 bases spanning the gap. As for this clone: The antigen is undetermined.

Deep level was the assay's run setting. The method was immunoSEQ multiplex PCR; TCRdb's version includes in-frame clones alone and lacks a portion of them. The top ten hold under 0.45% of the sample, which has more than 2,000,000 clones, 85% to 95% seen once. Sequenced input: naive CD4+ T cells from PBMCs. Sample subset: CD45RA+ positively selected. The chain recombines TRBV6-5 with TRBJ2-7; D remains ambiguous. This TCR was recovered from a man between 18 and 35 years old in good health. Some clones in this sample may be carry-over from other donors' samples. CDR3 DNA: TGTGCCAGCAGTTACAAGGTCGACGAGCAGTACTTC. Translation gives CASSYKVDEQYF.